One sample yielded the 27 T cell receptor beta chains listed below, sequenced in a study of T cell clones after liver transplantation. Method: immunoSEQ multiplex PCR; TCRdb's copy keeps in-frame clones and lacks some. The data contain about 51,000 clones, roughly nine tenths of them seen just once; the ten biggest clones take up about an eighth. Sample: CD8+ T cells from blood, taken 12 months after liver transplant. The source is a human patient who received a liver transplant. Some T cells may be supplied by the graft donor.

This clone was found a few times. The chain employs TRBV11-2 and TRBJ2-1; 12 positions match TRBD2. Germline CDR1 and CDR2: SGHAT and FQNNGV. Trimming at V came to 0 bases and at J to 6 bases, leaving 3 bases not matched to a gene. This CDR3 has 16 residues. In nucleotides, the CDR3 is TGTGCCAGCAGCTTAGAAGGACTAGCGGGGATCAATGAGCAGTTCTTC. Residues: CASSLEGLAGINEQFF. The full variable domain, in which reference TRBV11-2 and TRBJ2-1 provide the parts outside the CDR3, is EAGVAQSPRYKIIEKRQSVAFWCNPISGHATLYWYQQILGQGPKLLIQFQNNGVVDDSQLPKDRFSAERLKGVDSTLKIQPAKLEDSAVYLCASSLEGLAGINEQFFGPGTRLTVL.

The rearrangement uses TRBV29-1 and TRBJ2-7; D is perhaps TRBD2 (6 bases). V lost 3 bases and J 3 bases, leaving 12 bases between the germline ends. The CDR3 has 13 amino acids. The germline V gene has CDR1 SQVTM and CDR2 ANQGSEA. The CDR3: CSVEEGVDYEQYF. In DNA form, the CDR3 reads TGCAGCGTTGAGGAGGGTGTGGACTACGAGCAGTACTTC.

The V gene is TRBV28, the J gene TRBJ2-7, with TRBD2 matching 9 bases. This CDR3 has 16 amino acids. Looked up from germline, CDR1 is MDHEN and CDR2 is SYDVKM. With V trimmed by 3 bases and J by 0 bases, 6 bases remained unmatched. CDR3 nucleotides: TGTGCCAGCAGTTTCCCCGCGCGGGAGGGCTCCTACGAGCAGTACTTC. It codes for CASSFPAREGSYEQYF.

The rearrangement uses TRBV2 and TRBJ2-3; 7 bases are shared with TRBD2. Germline CDR1 is SNHLY and CDR2 is FYNNEI. The CDR3 spans 16 residues. V was pared by 4 bases and J by 8 bases, with 15 bases of the junction left unmatched. The CDR3 spells CASSGGGTGARGTQYF. CDR3 nucleotides: TGTGCCAGCAGTGGGGGGGGAACTGGTGCCCGGGGTACGCAGTATTTT.

The chain carries TRBV6-5 and TRBJ1-1; 10 nucleotides line up with TRBD1. Trimming removed 5 bases from V and 6 bases from J; junction bases left unmatched: 9. The CDR3 length is 15 residues. CDR1 and CDR2 from the germline V gene are MNHEY and SVGAGI. The CDR3 spells CASSPRDRGGPEAFF. CDR3 sequence (DNA): TGTGCCAGCAGTCCCCGGGACAGGGGTGGCCCTGAAGCTTTCTTT.

This clone was counted only a few times. The chain carries TRBV27 and TRBJ1-5; D is uncertain. Trimming took 5 bases from V and 8 from J, leaving 16 bases between them. In germline, CDR1 is MNHEY, CDR2 SMNVEV (reference sequence). CDR3 length: 14 residues. In DNA, the CDR3 is TGTGCCAGCAGTGAAGGGAGGGAGGGTAAGCCCCAGCATTTT. This encodes CASSEGREGKPQHF.

This chain links TRBV4-1 with TRBJ2-7; 7 bases are a match to TRBD1. Losses at the gene ends were 3 bases for V and 3 bases for J; bases not matched to a gene: 11. The CDR3 extends over 16 amino acids. Germline CDR1 and CDR2: MGHRA and YSYEKL. Here the CDR3 reads CASSHDTGENYYEQYF. CDR3 nucleotide sequence: TGCGCCAGCAGCCACGATACAGGGGAAAATTACTACGAGCAGTACTTC.

By sample fraction, this clone is medium-sized (0.01 to 0.1%). V gene TRBV28 combines with J gene TRBJ1-2, with 9 bases fitting TRBD1. Trimming removed 6 bases from V and 3 bases from J; junction bases left unmatched: 11. Germline CDR1 reads MDHEN; CDR2 reads SYDVKM. This CDR3 region has 16 residues. CDR3 loop: CASSFGTGREHYGYTF. In DNA form, the CDR3 reads TGTGCCAGCAGCTTTGGGACAGGGCGGGAACACTATGGCTACACCTTC.

V gene TRBV5-8 combines with J gene TRBJ2-2; unclear D gene. This CDR3 has 14 residues. The V end was cut by 4 bases, the J end by 6 bases, with 13 bases between. Per germline, CDR1 SGHTS and CDR2 YDEGEE. Here the CDR3 reads CASSHVGFPGELFF. For the CDR3, the DNA is TGTGCCAGCAGCCATGTCGGGTTCCCCGGGGAGCTGTTTTTT.

This clone appeared once. V gene TRBV27 combines with J gene TRBJ2-7; a possible D gene is TRBD1 (7 bases). The V end was cut by 2 bases, the J end by 3 bases, with 17 bases between. Germline V gene data show CDR1 as MNHEY and CDR2 as SMNVEV (reference sequence). The CDR3 is 16 residues long. CDR3 region: CASSLGGGFPLYEQYF. CDR3 coding DNA: TGTGCCAGCAGTTTAGGAGGGGGCTTTCCTCTCTACGAGCAGTACTTC.

This clone was found once. The gene calls are TRBV7-9 and TRBJ2-5, with 9 nucleotides matching TRBD2. This CDR3 spans 15 amino acids. Germline-derived CDR1 and CDR2 are SEHNR and FQNEAQ (reference sequence). V was pared by 3 bases and J by 2 bases, with 4 bases of the junction left unmatched. This CDR3 reads CASSLGLALQETQYF. The CDR3 coding sequence is TGTGCCAGCAGCTTGGGACTAGCCCTACAAGAGACCCAGTACTTC.

The chain is built from TRBV27 and TRBJ1-5, with D perhaps matching TRBD1 (6 bases). The germline V and J ends were trimmed by 3 bases and 2 bases, with 14 bases remaining between them. Germline loops: CDR1 MNHEY, CDR2 SMNVEV (reference sequence). The CDR3 loop spans 16 amino acids. The CDR3 here is CASSLSSGGGNQPQHF. The CDR3 nucleotides read TGTGCCAGCAGTTTGTCATCCGGGGGCGGCAATCAGCCCCAGCATTTT.

J is TRBJ2-2 and V is TRBV19; D is possibly TRBD1 or TRBD2 (5 bases each). The germline V and J ends were trimmed by 6 bases and 7 bases, with 12 bases remaining between them. Germline assignment: CDR1 LNHDA and CDR2 SQIVND (reference sequence). This CDR3 contains 13 residues. The CDR3 DNA reads TGTGCCAGTAGCCATGGGGGAATCGGGGAGCTGTTTTTT. This codes for CASSHGGIGELFF.

V usage is TRBV9 and J usage is TRBJ1-2; D is possibly TRBD1 (5 bases). V was clipped by 10 bases and J by 8 bases, with 21 bases between them. Germline loops: CDR1 SGDLS, CDR2 YYNGEE. This CDR3 has 13 residues. As DNA, the CDR3 is TGTGCCTCTTCCCGCCCCGGGGCCGGGGGCTACACCTTC. Protein: CASSRPGAGGYTF.

The chain couples TRBV7-8 to TRBJ2-5, with D perhaps TRBD2 (5 bases). This CDR3 is 15 amino acids long. CDR1 and CDR2 from the germline V gene are SGHVS and FQNEAQ. V lost 1 base and J lost 0, with 9 bases in between. The chain's CDR3 is CASSLGGLDQETQYF. DNA for the CDR3: TGTGCCAGCAGCTTAGGCGGGTTGGACCAAGAGACCCAGTACTTC. The full variable domain, in which reference TRBV7-8 and TRBJ2-5 provide the parts outside the CDR3, is GAGVSQSPRYKVAKRGQDVALRCDPISGHVSLFWYQQALGQGPEFLTYFQNEAQLDKSGLPSDRFFAERPEGSVSTLKIQRTQQEDSAVYLCASSLGGLDQETQYFGPGTRLLVL.

The V gene is TRBV5-1, the J gene TRBJ2-3; D ambiguous. V was clipped by 0 bases and J by 0 bases, with 2 bases between them. This CDR3 contains 13 residues. Germline values: CDR1 SGHRS, CDR2 YFSETQ. The CDR3 region is CASSLGSTDTQYF. Written as DNA, the CDR3 is TGCGCCAGCAGCTTGGGTAGCACAGATACGCAGTATTTT.

V usage is TRBV7-2 and J usage is TRBJ2-7; 11 bases align to TRBD1. Looked up from germline, CDR1 is SGHTA and CDR2 is FQGNSA. Losses at the gene ends were 2 bases for V and 0 bases for J; bases not matched to a gene: 3. The CDR3 spans 16 residues. Here the CDR3 DNA reads TGTGCCAGCAGCTTAACCGGGACAGGGGGCTCCTACGAGCAGTACTTC. Amino acid sequence: CASSLTGTGGSYEQYF. Looking up the rest from reference TRBV7-2 and TRBJ2-7 gives the full variable domain: GAGVSQSPSNKVTEKGKDVELRCDPISGHTALYWYRQSLGQGLEFLIYFQGNSAPDKSGLPSDRFSAERTGGSVSTLTIQRTQQEDSAVYLCASSLTGTGGSYEQYFGPGTRLTVT.

Turning to this clone: Distinct nucleotide sequences in the sample also encode this CDR3. This chain links TRBV28 with TRBJ2-7; D may be TRBD2 (6 bases). The V end lost 5 bases, the J end lost 3 bases, and 11 bases lay between the germline ends. This CDR3 is built from 13 residues. Per germline, CDR1 MDHEN and CDR2 SYDVKM. CDR3 protein: CASSPPGDYEQYF. DNA for the CDR3: TGTGCCAGCAGTCCTCCGGGAGACTACGAGCAGTACTTC.

The chain combines TRBV5-1 with TRBJ2-7; 14 nucleotides agree with TRBD2. The germline CDR1 and CDR2 sequences are SGHRS and YFSETQ. The CDR3 length is 14 residues. Unmatched junction bases numbered 2, after V lost 4 bases and J lost 5 bases. The CDR3 reads CASSAGLAGDEQYF. The DNA for the CDR3 is TGCGCCAGCAGCGCGGGACTAGCGGGGGACGAGCAGTACTTC.

The chain uses TRBV27 and TRBJ2-1, with D possibly being TRBD1 (5 bases). This CDR3 contains 14 residues. V shed 0 bases and J shed 7 bases, with 10 bases lying between them. Germline V CDR1 and CDR2: MNHEY, SMNVEV (reference sequence). This chain's CDR3 is CASSLSSGFNEQFF. The CDR3 nucleotides are TGTGCCAGCAGTTTATCTTCAGGGTTTAATGAGCAGTTCTTC.

This clone has just a few counts. V is TRBV19 and J is TRBJ1-1, with a tentative D call TRBD1 (5 bases). V lost 1 base, J lost 7 bases, and 10 bases lay in between. CDR3 length equals 13 residues. Germline V gene sequence: CDR1 LNHDA, CDR2 SQIVND (reference sequence). DNA of the CDR3: TGTGCCAGTAGTATAGTTCCGGGGCTTGAAGCTTTCTTT. It encodes CASSIVPGLEAFF. Full variable domain (remainder filled in from reference TRBV19 and TRBJ1-1): DGGITQSPKYLFRKEGQNVTLSCEQNLNHDAMYWYRQDPGQGLRLIYYSQIVNDFQKGDIAEGYSVSREKKESFPLTVTSAQKNPTAFYLCASSIVPGLEAFFGQGTRLTVV.

The chain has TRBV7-9 and TRBJ2-1, with D perhaps being TRBD1 or TRBD2 (5 bases each). Germline V gene sequence: CDR1 SEHNR, CDR2 FQNEAQ (reference sequence). The CDR3 is made up of 15 amino acids. V lost 4 bases and J lost 3, with 13 bases in between. CDR3 nucleotide sequence: TGTGCCAGCAGCTACCGGGACGGGCTCTACAATGAGCAGTTCTTC. This sequence encodes CASSYRDGLYNEQFF.

This clone has more than one count but fewer than ten. The chain couples TRBV28 to TRBJ1-2; possible D gene TRBD1, 5 bases. The CDR3 is made up of 15 amino acids. V was trimmed by 2 bases and J by 8 bases, leaving 18 bases between them. Germline V gene data show CDR1 as MDHEN and CDR2 as SYDVKM. This CDR3 reads CASSLRGTKRRGYTF. As DNA, the CDR3 is TGTGCCAGCAGTTTAAGGGGAACAAAGAGGCGGGGCTACACCTTC.

This clone was observed a single time. This sequence joins TRBV11-3 and TRBJ2-2; 9 nucleotides agree with TRBD1. Trimming at V came to 5 bases and at J to 7 bases, leaving 5 bases not matched to a gene. CDR1 and CDR2 from the germline V gene are SGHNT and YENEEA. The CDR3 consists of 14 residues. The CDR3 DNA follows: TGTGCCAGCAGCCCCCGACAGGGGGGCGGGGAGCTGTTTTTT. It is translated as CASSPRQGGGELFF. Filled out from reference TRBV11-3 and TRBJ2-2, the complete variable domain reads EAGVVQSPRYKIIEKKQPVAFWCNPISGHNTLYWYLQNLGQGPELLIRYENEEAVDDSQLPKDRFSAERLKGVDSTLKIQPAELGDSAVYLCASSPRQGGGELFFGEGSRLTVL.

The CDR3 DNA is TGTGCCAGCAGTTCCCTCCAGGGGCGCTACAATGAGCAGTTCTTC. Encoded protein: CASSSLQGRYNEQFF. The genes are TRBV27 and TRBJ2-1; perhaps TRBD1 as D (6 bases). Germline V lookup: CDR1 MNHEY, CDR2 SMNVEV (reference sequence). The CDR3 covers 15 residues. V dropped 4 bases and J dropped 3 bases, with 13 bases sitting between them.

This chain connects TRBV28 to TRBJ2-5, with a weak D call TRBD2 (5 bases). The CDR3 has 14 amino acids. Deletions cut 3 bases from V and 4 bases from J, with 12 bases between. Germline CDR1 and CDR2: MDHEN and SYDVKM. The CDR3 DNA follows: TGTGCCAGCAGTTTTAGAGGGAAAGCAGAGACCCAGTACTTC. This codes for CASSFRGKAETQYF.

The gene calls are TRBV14 and TRBJ2-2; D remains ambiguous. The CDR3 runs to 16 residues. Between the trimmed V and J ends, which lost 5 bases and 9 bases, there was a span of 22 bases. The V gene's germline CDR1 is SGHDN and CDR2 FVKESK. This chain's CDR3 is CASSEGRAVRARELFF. The CDR3 DNA reads TGTGCCAGCAGCGAAGGACGGGCAGTAAGGGCCCGGGAGCTGTTTTTT. The full variable domain, in which reference TRBV14 and TRBJ2-2 provide the parts outside the CDR3, is EAGVTQFPSHSVIEKGQTVTLRCDPISGHDNLYWYRRVMGKEIKFLLHFVKESKQDESGMPNNRFLAERTGGTYSTLKVQPAELEDSGVYFCASSEGRAVRARELFFGEGSRLTVL.